Described below is a single TCR beta chain sequence and its context. This specimen comes from a study of shared clonotypes between healthy human individuals. CD8 memory cells included CD45RO+ cells plus CCR7-negative CD45RA+ TemRA cells. Trimming at V came to 0 bases and at J to 5 bases, leaving 6 bases not matched to a gene. Germline-derived CDR1 and CDR2 are SEHNR and FQNEAQ (reference sequence). This CDR3 region has 17 residues. Here immunoSEQ multiplex PCR was the method, and the copy in TCRdb shows in-frame clones only, minus some. Among about 320,000 clones listed, 80% to 90% were seen once. The chain has TRBV7-9 and TRBJ2-5; 13 bases align to TRBD2. This TCR derives from a man younger than 35 in good health. The source material was memory CD8+ T cells sorted from blood. Regarding subset: CD45RO+ cells pooled with CCR7-negative TemRA cells. Written as DNA, the CDR3 is TGTGCCAGCAGCTTAGCCCCAACTAGCGGGGGGGGCGAGACCCAGTACTTC. Translated: CASSLAPTSGGGETQYF.